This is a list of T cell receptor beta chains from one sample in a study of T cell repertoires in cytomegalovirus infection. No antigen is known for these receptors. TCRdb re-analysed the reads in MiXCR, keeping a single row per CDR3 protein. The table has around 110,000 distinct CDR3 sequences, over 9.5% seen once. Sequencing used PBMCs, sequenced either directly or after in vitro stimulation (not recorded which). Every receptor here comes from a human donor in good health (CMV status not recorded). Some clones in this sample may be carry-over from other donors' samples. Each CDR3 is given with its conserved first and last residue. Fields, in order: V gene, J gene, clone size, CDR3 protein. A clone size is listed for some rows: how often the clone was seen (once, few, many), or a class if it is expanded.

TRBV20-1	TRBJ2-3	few	CSAEDRGDTQYF
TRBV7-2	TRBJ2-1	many	CASSRGEGSYNEQFF
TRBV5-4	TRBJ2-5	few	CASSIAGGETQYF
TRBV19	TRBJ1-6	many	CASTGGVHNSPLHF
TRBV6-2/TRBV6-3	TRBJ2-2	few	CASSYSRKGQPTNTGELFF
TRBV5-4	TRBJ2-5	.	CASSLGVETQYF
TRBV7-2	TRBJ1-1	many	CASSQRGPMNTEAFF
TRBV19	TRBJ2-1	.	CASSPGTRGNEQFF
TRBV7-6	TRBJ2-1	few	CASSSLAGRSNEQFF
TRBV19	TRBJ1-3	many	CASSLPGQRIFLSGNTIYF
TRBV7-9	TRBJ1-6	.	CASSFFGRESSYNSPLHF
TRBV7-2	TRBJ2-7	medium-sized	CASSLSYLSGVLLADYEQYF
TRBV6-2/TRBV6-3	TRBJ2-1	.	CASSYYPTSYNEQFF
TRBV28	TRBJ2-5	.	CASSFPGQQETQYF
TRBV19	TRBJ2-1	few	CASSIGASGSSYEQFF
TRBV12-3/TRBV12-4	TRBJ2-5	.	CASSPSGQETQYF
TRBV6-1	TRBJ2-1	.	CASSPQTSRIYNEQFF
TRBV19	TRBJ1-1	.	CASRNRDRVDTEAFF
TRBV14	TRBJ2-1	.	CASSKVLGVPQQFF
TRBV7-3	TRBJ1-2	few	CASSSGPAAYGYTF
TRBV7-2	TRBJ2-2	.	CASSLRLAGAGELFF
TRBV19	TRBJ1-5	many	CASRGTGLEPQHF
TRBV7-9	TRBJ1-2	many	CASSPQGQVASGYTF
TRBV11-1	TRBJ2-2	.	CASSFLLSDTGELFF
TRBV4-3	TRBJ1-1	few	CASNDRMMNTEAFF
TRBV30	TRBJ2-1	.	CAWSVRLWRERYNEQFF
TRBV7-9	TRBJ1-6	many	CASSSAGGSPLHF
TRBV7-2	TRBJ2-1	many	CASSPAPSGNPYNEQFF
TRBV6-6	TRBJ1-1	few	CASSYGRTGGTEAFF
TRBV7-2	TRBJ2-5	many	CASRQGIQETQYF
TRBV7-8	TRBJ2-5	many	CASSLAHGGRASETQYF
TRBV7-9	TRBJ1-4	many	CASSAGHGAMATNEKLFF
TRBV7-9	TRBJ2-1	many	CASSPLAVNEQFF
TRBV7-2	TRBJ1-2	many	CASSLDLWQPNSGGYTF
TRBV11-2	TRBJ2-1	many	CASGSFYNEQFF